This TCR beta chain is drawn from a study of response to subunit inactivated influenza vaccine. Using its own MiXCR run on the RT-PCR reads, TCRdb lists one record per CDR3 protein. This table holds over 400,000 distinct CDR3 sequences, 10% to 15% found once. This clonotype appeared a few times. What it binds is not known. CDR1 is SEHNR and CDR2 is FQNEAQ in the germline V gene (reference sequence). With V trimmed by 11 bases and J by 4 bases, 8 bases remained unmatched. This CDR3 contains 13 residues. Study-level findings and limits: Authors proposed each seasonal influenza vaccination draws in few new T cells.

The origin of this receptor is a man aged 50 to 59 who received an inactivated influenza vaccine. The specimen was PBMCs from blood, collected 40 to 50 days after vaccination. The chain combines TRBV7-9 with TRBJ1-2, with TRBD1 matching over 9 bases. CDR3 in DNA: TGTGCCGTTTACAGGGGGCCGTTCTATGGCTACACCTTC. Its translation is CAVYRGPFYGYTF.